This TCR beta chain was recorded in a study of a mutant IDH1 vaccine in newly diagnosed glioma. Findings of the study overall: Whatever changes occurred in top peripheral T cell clonotypes seemed unrelated to pseudoprogression.

Sequencing used immunoSEQ multiplex PCR; TCRdb keeps in-frame clones, though not all of them. The table shows 53,000 or so clones, with approximately 79% occurring only once. Details on this clone: The target antigen is unknown.

Specified time point: week 35, safety follow-up. The vaccine gave 300 ug of a 20-mer mutant IDH1 peptide subcutaneously per dose. Patients received eight vaccinations in weeks 1, 3, 5, 7, 11, 15, 19, 23. The CDR3 has 16 amino acids. The V gene end was trimmed by 5 bases and the J gene end by 3 bases; junction bases not matched to a gene: 10. The V gene's germline CDR1 is SGHTA and CDR2 FQGTGA. The V and J genes are TRBV7-3 and TRBJ2-1, with 7 positions matching TRBD2. The source of this sequence is a man between 35 and 55 years old with glioma. The sample was PBMCs, taken from a glioma patient whose treatment included an IDH1 peptide vaccine. The CDR3 DNA reads TGTGCCAGCAGCCCAACTAGCGCGGCCCTCTACAATGAGCAGTTCTTC. This sequence encodes CASSPTSAALYNEQFF.